This T cell receptor (beta chain) was observed in a study of CXCR3-negative and CXCR3-positive naive CD8 T cells. Concerning this clonotype: Its target is unknown.

General observations from the study: In CXCR3-positive naive cells, the TRB CDR3s were more hydrophobic than in CXCR3-negative naive cells.

All TRB cDNA libraries came from 5' RACE performed with UMI labels. After re-calling the 5' RACE reads, TCRdb lists one entry per CDR3 protein, DNA absent. The table for this sample gives 100,000 to 150,000 distinct CDR3 sequences. Naive CD8+ T cells showed CD45RO-CCR7+CD27+CD95-. The source of this sequence is a human donor in good health. Some clones in this sample may be carry-over from other donors' samples. Sequenced input: naive CXCR3- CD8+ T cells from blood. The subset is: CD45RO-CCR7+CD27+CD95- naive CD8+ T cells lacking CXCR3 (TNR3-).

The CDR3 protein is CSVDQEGTGYNEQFF. This rearrangement joins TRBV29-1 to TRBJ2-1; as DNA is missing, the TRBD1 call by TCRdb cannot be tested. From germline, CDR1 is SQVTM and CDR2 ANQGSEA. This CDR3 contains 15 residues.